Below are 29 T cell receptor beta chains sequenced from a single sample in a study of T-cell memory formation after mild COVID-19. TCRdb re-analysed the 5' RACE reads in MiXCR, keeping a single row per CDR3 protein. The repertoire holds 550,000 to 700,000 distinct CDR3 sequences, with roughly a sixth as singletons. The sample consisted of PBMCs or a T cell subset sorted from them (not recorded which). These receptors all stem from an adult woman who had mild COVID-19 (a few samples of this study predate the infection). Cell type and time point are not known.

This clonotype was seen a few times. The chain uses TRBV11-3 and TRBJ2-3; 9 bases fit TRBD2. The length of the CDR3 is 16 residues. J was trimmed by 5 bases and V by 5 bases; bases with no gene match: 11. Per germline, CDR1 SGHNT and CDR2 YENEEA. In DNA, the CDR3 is TGTGCCAGCAGCGCCAGGAGCGGTAGCGGGAGAGATACGCAGTATTTT. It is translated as CASSARSGSGRDTQYF.

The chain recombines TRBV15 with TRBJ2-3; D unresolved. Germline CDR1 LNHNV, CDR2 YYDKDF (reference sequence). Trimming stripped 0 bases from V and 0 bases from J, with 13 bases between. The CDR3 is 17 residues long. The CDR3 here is CATSRERRAVSTDTQYF. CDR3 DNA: TGTGCCACCAGCAGAGAGCGACGGGCCGTAAGCACAGATACGCAGTATTTT. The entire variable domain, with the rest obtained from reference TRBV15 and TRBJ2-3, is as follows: DAMVIQNPRYQVTQFGKPVTLSCSQTLNHNVMYWYQQKSSQAPKLLFHYYDKDFNNEADTPDNFQSRRPNTSFCFLDIRSPGLGDTAMYLCATSRERRAVSTDTQYFGPGTRLTVL.

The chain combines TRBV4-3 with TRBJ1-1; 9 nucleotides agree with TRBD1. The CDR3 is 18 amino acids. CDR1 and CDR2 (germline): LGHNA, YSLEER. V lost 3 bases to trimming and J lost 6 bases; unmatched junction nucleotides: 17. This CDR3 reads CASSHLPGQGRFNAEAFF. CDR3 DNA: TGCGCCAGCAGCCACCTACCGGGACAGGGTCGGTTTAACGCTGAAGCTTTCTTT.

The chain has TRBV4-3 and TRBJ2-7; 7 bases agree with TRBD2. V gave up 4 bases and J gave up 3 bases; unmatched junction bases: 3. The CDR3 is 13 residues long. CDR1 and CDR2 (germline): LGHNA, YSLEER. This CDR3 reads CASSRQRDYEQYF. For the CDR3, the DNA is TGCGCCAGCAGCCGCCAGCGGGACTACGAGCAGTACTTC.

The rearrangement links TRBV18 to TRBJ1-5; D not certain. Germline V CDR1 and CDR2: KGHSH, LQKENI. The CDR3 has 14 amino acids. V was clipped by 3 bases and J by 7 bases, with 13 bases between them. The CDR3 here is CASSPWNVGQPQHF. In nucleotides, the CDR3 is TGTGCCAGCTCACCCTGGAATGTGGGACAGCCCCAGCATTTT. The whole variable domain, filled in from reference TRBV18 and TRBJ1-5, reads NAGVMQNPRHLVRRRGQEARLRCSPMKGHSHVYWYRQLPEEGLKFMVYLQKENIIDESGMPKERFSAEFPKEGPSILRIQQVVRGDSAAYFCASSPWNVGQPQHFGDGTRLSIL.

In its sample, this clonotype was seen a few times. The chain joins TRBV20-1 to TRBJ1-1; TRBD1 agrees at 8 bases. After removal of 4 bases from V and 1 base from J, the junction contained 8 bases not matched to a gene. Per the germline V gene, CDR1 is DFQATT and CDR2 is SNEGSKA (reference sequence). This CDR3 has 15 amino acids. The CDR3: CSATRTGLRNTEAFF. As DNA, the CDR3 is TGCAGTGCTACACGGACAGGGCTTCGGAACACTGAAGCTTTCTTT.

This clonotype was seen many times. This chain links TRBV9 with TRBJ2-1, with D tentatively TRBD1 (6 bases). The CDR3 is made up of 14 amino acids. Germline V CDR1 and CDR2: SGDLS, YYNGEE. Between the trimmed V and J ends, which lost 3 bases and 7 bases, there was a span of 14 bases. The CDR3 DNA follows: TGTGCCAGCAGCGCTGCCGGGACAACTAATGAGCAGTTCTTC. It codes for CASSAAGTTNEQFF.

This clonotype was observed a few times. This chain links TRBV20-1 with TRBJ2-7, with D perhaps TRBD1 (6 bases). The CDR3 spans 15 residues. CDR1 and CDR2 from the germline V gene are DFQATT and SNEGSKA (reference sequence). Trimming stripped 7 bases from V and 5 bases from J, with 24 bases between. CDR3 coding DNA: TGCAGTGTCTTAAACTGGGACCCCCGGACAGACGAGCAGTACTTC. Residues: CSVLNWDPRTDEQYF.

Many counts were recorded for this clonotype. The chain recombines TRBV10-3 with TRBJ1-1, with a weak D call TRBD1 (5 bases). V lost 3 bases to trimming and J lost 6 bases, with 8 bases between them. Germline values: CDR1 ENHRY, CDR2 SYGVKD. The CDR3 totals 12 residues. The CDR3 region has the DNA TGTGCCATCAGTGAAGCGGGGGCTGAAGCTTTCTTT. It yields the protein CAISEAGAEAFF.

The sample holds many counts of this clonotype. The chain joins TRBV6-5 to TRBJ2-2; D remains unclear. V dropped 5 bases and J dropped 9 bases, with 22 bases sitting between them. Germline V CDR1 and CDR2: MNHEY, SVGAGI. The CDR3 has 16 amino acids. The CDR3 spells CASSRRMADPSRELFF. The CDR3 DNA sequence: TGTGCCAGCAGTCGGCGAATGGCCGACCCATCCCGGGAGCTGTTTTTT.

The CDR3 nucleotides are TGCGCCAGCAGCTTGGCCGGTAACAGGGTATATGGCTACACCTTC. Amino acids: CASSLAGNRVYGYTF. The rearrangement joins TRBV5-1 to TRBJ1-2, with a tentative D call TRBD1 (6 bases). The V end lost 0 bases, the J end lost 5 bases, and 14 bases lay between the germline ends. CDR3 length: 15 residues. The germline gives CDR1 SGHRS, CDR2 YFSETQ.

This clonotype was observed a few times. CDR3 nucleotide sequence: TGTGCCTGGACCGAGGACAGGGGGCGCGGCTACACCTTC. Its translation: CAWTEDRGRGYTF. This rearrangement joins TRBV30 to TRBJ1-2; 11 bases line up with TRBD1. The trim removed 4 bases at V and 8 bases at J, leaving 6 bases unmatched. The CDR3 is 13 amino acids. Per germline, CDR1 GTSNPN and CDR2 SVGIG (reference sequence).

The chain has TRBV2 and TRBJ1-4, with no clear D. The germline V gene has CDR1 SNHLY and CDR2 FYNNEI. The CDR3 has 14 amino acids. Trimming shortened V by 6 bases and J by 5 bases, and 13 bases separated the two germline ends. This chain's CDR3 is CASSKEGFNEKLFF. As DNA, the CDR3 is TGTGCCAGCAGCAAGGAGGGATTCAATGAAAAACTGTTTTTT.

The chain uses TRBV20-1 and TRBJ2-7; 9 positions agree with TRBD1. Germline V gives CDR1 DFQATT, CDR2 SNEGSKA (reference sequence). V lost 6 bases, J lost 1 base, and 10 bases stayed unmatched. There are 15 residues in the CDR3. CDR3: CSAIIQGALSYEQYF. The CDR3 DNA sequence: TGCAGTGCCATCATACAGGGGGCACTTTCCTACGAGCAGTACTTC.

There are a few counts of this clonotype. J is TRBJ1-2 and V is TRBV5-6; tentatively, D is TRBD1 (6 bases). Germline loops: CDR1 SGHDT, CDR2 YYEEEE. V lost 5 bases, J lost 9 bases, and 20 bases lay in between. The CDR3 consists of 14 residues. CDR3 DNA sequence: TGTGCCAGCAGAATACGGACAGCCGAAAGGAGCTACACCTTC. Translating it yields CASRIRTAERSYTF. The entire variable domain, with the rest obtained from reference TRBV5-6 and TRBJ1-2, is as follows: DAGVTQSPTHLIKTRGQQVTLRCSPKSGHDTVSWYQQALGQGPQFIFQYYEEEERQRGNFPDRFSGHQFPNYSSELNVNALLLGDSALYLCASRIRTAERSYTFGSGTRLTVV.

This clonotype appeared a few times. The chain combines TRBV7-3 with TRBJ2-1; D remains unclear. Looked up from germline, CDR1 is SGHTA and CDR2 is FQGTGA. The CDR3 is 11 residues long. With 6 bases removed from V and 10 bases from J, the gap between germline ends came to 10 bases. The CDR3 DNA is TGTGCCAGCAGTAACACCCGGGAGCAGTTCTTC. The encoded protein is CASSNTREQFF.

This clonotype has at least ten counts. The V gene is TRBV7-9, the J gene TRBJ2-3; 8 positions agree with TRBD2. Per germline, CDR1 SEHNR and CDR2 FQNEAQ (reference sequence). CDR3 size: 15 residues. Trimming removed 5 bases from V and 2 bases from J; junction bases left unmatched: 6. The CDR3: CASSRGLADTDTQYF. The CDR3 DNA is TGTGCCAGCAGCCGCGGACTAGCTGACACAGATACGCAGTATTTT.

The CDR3 is CASRGGDYGYTF. DNA of the CDR3: TGTGCCAGCAGAGGAGGGGACTATGGCTACACCTTC. The chain uses TRBV6-2 or TRBV6-3 and TRBJ1-2; possible D gene TRBD1, 5 bases. The ends were cut back, 6 bases at V and 3 bases at J, with 8 bases in the middle. CDR3 length equals 12 residues. The germline V gene encodes CDR1 MNHEY and CDR2 SVGEGT.

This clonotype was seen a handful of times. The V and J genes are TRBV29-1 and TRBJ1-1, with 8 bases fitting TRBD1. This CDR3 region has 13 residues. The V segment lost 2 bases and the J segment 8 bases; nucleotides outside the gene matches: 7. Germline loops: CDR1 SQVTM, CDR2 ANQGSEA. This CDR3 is CSVERDRQSEAFF. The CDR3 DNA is TGCAGCGTTGAACGGGACAGGCAATCCGAAGCTTTCTTT.

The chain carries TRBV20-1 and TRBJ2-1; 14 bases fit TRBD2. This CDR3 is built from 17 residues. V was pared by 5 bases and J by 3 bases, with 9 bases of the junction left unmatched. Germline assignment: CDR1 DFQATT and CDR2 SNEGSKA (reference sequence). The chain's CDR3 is CSAWIGTSGGLYNEQFF. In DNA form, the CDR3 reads TGCAGTGCTTGGATAGGGACTAGCGGGGGCCTCTACAATGAGCAGTTCTTC.

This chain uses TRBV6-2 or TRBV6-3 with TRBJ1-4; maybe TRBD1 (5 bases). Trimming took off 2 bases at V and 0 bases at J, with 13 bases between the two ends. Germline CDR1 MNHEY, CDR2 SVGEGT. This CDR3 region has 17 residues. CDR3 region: CASSYEGRLATNEKLFF. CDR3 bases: TGTGCCAGCAGTTACGAGGGACGACTCGCAACTAATGAAAAACTGTTTTTT.

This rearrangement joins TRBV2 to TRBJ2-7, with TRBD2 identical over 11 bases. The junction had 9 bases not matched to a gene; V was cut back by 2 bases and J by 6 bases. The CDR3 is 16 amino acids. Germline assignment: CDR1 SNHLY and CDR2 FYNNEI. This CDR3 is CASSERMGTSGFEQYF. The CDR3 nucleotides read TGTGCCAGCAGTGAACGTATGGGGACTAGCGGCTTCGAGCAGTACTTC.

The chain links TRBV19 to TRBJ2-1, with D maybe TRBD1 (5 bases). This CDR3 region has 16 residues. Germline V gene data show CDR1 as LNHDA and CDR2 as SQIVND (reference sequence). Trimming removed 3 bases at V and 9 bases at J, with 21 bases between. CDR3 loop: CASSMLAGQGTSEQFF. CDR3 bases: TGTGCCAGTAGTATGCTGGCAGGCCAGGGCACAAGTGAGCAGTTCTTC. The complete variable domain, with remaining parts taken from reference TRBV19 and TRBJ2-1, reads DGGITQSPKYLFRKEGQNVTLSCEQNLNHDAMYWYRQDPGQGLRLIYYSQIVNDFQKGDIAEGYSVSREKKESFPLTVTSAQKNPTAFYLCASSMLAGQGTSEQFFGPGTRLTVL.

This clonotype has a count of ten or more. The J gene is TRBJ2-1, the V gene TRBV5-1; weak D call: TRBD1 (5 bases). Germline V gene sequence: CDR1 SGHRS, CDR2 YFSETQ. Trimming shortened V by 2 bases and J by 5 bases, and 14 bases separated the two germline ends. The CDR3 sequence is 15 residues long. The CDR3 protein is CASSFDSPGHNEQFF. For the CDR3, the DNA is TGCGCCAGCAGCTTCGACAGCCCAGGGCACAATGAGCAGTTCTTC.

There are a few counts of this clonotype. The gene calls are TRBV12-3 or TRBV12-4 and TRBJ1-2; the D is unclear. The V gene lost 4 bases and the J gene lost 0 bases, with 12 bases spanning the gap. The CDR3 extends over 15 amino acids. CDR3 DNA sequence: TGTGCCAGCAGTTCCACCGGGATCCCTAACTATGGCTACACCTTC. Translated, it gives CASSSTGIPNYGYTF.

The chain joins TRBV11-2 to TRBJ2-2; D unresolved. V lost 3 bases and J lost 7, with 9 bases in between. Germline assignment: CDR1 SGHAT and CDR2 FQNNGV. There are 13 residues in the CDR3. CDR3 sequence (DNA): TGTGCCAGCAGCTTTGAAAACTTCGGGGAGCTGTTTTTT. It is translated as CASSFENFGELFF.

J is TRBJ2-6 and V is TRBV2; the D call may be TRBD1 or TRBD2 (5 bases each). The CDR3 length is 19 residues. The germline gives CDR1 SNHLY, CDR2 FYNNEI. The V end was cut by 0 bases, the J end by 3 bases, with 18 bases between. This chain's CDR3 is CASSEAGQGRLYGANVLTF. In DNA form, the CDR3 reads TGTGCCAGCAGTGAAGCTGGGCAGGGACGTTTATATGGGGCCAACGTCCTGACTTTC. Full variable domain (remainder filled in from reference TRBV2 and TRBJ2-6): EPEVTQTPSHQVTQMGQEVILRCVPISNHLYFYWYRQILGQKVEFLVSFYNNEISEKSEIFDDQFSVERPDGSNFTLKIRSTKLEDSAMYFCASSEAGQGRLYGANVLTFGAGSRLTVL.

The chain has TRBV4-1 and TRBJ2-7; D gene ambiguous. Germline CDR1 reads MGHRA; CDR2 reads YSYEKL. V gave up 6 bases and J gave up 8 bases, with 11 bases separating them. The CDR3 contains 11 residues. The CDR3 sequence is CASSLYPQQYF. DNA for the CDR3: TGCGCCAGCAGTTTGTACCCTCAGCAGTACTTC.

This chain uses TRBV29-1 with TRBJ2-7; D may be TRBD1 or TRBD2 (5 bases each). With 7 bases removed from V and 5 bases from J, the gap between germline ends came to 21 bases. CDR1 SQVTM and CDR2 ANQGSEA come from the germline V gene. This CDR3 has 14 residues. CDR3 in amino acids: CSAGGGAGQDEQYF. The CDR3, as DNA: TGCAGCGCCGGAGGTGGGGCAGGGCAGGACGAGCAGTACTTC.